This T cell receptor beta chain emerged from a study of CD4+ T cells in melanoma. Notes on the study in general: In melanoma, neoantigen-specific CD4+ T cells reportedly differed in differentiation state. A reported correlation linked neoantigen-specific CD4+ T cells to CD8+, macrophage and B cell function.

The protocol was immunoSEQ multiplex PCR, while the TCRdb copy is restricted to in-frame clones and leaves out a portion. In the table there are just under 10,000 clones, about three quarters of which are singletons. As for this clone: The antigen remains undetermined.

CDR3 length equals 15 residues. Trimming shortened V by 7 bases and J by 8 bases, and 22 bases separated the two germline ends. Looked up from germline, CDR1 is SGHRS and CDR2 is YFSETQ. The sample was tumor tissue. This chain connects TRBV5-1 to TRBJ2-1; D possibly matches TRBD1 or TRBD2 (5 bases each). This clonotype was sampled from a human donor with melanoma. The CDR3 is CASREGSWPGDEQFF. The CDR3 DNA reads TGCGCCAGCCGAGAGGGGTCGTGGCCCGGGGATGAGCAGTTCTTC.